This T cell receptor (beta chain) comes out of a study of graft-versus-host responses after intestinal transplantation. Turning to the study itself: Transplants were multivisceral, liver-intestinal, or isolated intestinal. The recipients all started with anti-thymocyte globulin induction and then took tacrolimus and steroids for 3 to 4 years. Notes on the study in general: Recipient marrow harbored GvH clones, some of which surfaced first in ileum or blood.

Trimming removed 4 bases from V and 3 bases from J; junction bases left unmatched: 2. CDR1 is LNHDA, CDR2 SQIVND, per germline (reference sequence). The CDR3 consists of 14 residues. About this clone: What it recognizes is unknown.

TCRdb keeps only in-frame clones here, not all; method: immunoSEQ multiplex PCR. In the table there are roughly 90,000 clones, less than 95% of which are singletons. The source is a human donor who was the organ donor for an intestinal transplant. The sample consisted of unstimulated CD4+ T cells sorted from spleen or lymph node cells, taken before transplant. The rearrangement joins TRBV19 to TRBJ1-4; 7 bases map to TRBD1. The CDR3 here is CASSTGGSNEKLFF. In DNA, the CDR3 is TGTGCCAGTAGTACAGGGGGATCTAATGAAAAACTGTTTTTT.